The next 26 T cell receptor beta chains were all read from a single sample in a study of preoperative IRX-2 immunotherapy in early breast cancer. This table comes from immunoSEQ multiplex PCR, and its TCRdb copy is limited to in-frame clones, with some not included. Among roughly 24,000 clones listed, approximately 95% were seen once. The treatment denotes: preoperative locoregional IRX-2 cytokine immunotherapy. Sequenced material: tumor tissue, taken after IRX-2 immunotherapy. These receptor sequences come from a human donor with breast cancer.

Concerning this clone: Other DNA sequences within the sample encode an identical CDR3. The chain combines TRBV6-5 with TRBJ2-2; D not resolved. The length of the CDR3 is 12 residues. The germline V gene encodes CDR1 MNHEY and CDR2 SVGAGI. V was cut by 2 bases and J by 7 bases, with 5 bases left in between. Here the CDR3 DNA reads TGTGCCAGCAGTTACGGGGACGGGGAGCTGTTTTTT. Translated, it gives CASSYGDGELFF.

This clone appeared a single time. This chain links TRBV6-5 with TRBJ1-3; D not resolved. The ends were cut back, 4 bases at V and 0 bases at J, with 10 bases in the middle. The CDR3 covers 15 residues. Germline-derived CDR1 and CDR2 are MNHEY and SVGAGI. CDR3 in DNA: TGTGCCAGCAGTTGGATGGCGGACTCTGGAAACACCATATATTTT. As protein: CASSWMADSGNTIYF.

The chain is built from TRBV5-1 and TRBJ2-4, with D unclear. The CDR3 has 13 amino acids. V was pared by 3 bases and J by 4 bases, with 8 bases between. Germline CDR1 SGHRS, CDR2 YFSETQ. This chain's CDR3 is CASSSDEKNIQYF. For the CDR3, the DNA is TGCGCCAGCAGCTCGGACGAGAAAAACATTCAGTACTTC. Full variable domain (outside the CDR3, taken from reference TRBV5-1 and TRBJ2-4): KAGVTQTPRYLIKTRGQQVTLSCSPISGHRSVSWYQQTPGQGLQFLFEYFSETQRNKGNFPGRFSGRQFSNSRSEMNVSTLELGDSALYLCASSSDEKNIQYFGAGTRLSVL.

This chain links TRBV7-3 with TRBJ2-7; 11 nucleotides match TRBD2. Germline assignment: CDR1 SGHTA and CDR2 FQGTGA. J lost 3 bases, V lost 3 bases, and 1 base had no gene match. The CDR3 is 14 residues long. CDR3 sequence reads: CASSFGTSGYEQYF. The CDR3, as DNA: TGTGCCAGCAGCTTCGGGACTAGCGGCTACGAGCAGTACTTC. The full variable domain, in which reference TRBV7-3 and TRBJ2-7 provide the parts outside the CDR3, is GAGVSQTPSNKVTEKGKYVELRCDPISGHTALYWYRQSLGQGPEFLIYFQGTGAADDSGLPNDRFFAVRPEGSVSTLKIQRTERGDSAVYLCASSFGTSGYEQYFGPGTRLTVT.

The V call is TRBV4-3, the J call TRBJ2-7; no firm D call. Trimming removed 4 bases at V and 0 bases at J, with 13 bases between. CDR1 is LGHNA, CDR2 YSLEER, per germline. The CDR3 covers 15 residues. Here the CDR3 reads CASSLSTDPSYEQYF. The DNA for the CDR3 is TGCGCCAGCAGCCTTTCTACGGACCCCTCCTACGAGCAGTACTTC.

The rearrangement uses TRBV21-1 and TRBJ2-3; the table calls TRBD2, which could not be checked here. TRBV21-1 is a pseudogene locus. CDR3 length: 19 residues. This chain's CDR3 is CASSKGTFKGLAATDTQYF. The CDR3 coding sequence is TGTGCCAGCAGCAAAGGGACGTTTAAAGGACTAGCGGCCACAGATACGCAGTATTTT.

The chain uses TRBV7-3 and TRBJ1-2; D gene ambiguous. Trimming shortened V by 5 bases and J by 4 bases, and 20 bases separated the two germline ends. The germline CDR1 and CDR2 sequences are SGHTA and FQGTGA. The CDR3 sequence is 16 residues long. The CDR3 DNA sequence: TGTGCCAGCAGCCCCGACGACGGCACTTCGCCCTATGGCTACACCTTC. Translated, it gives CASSPDDGTSPYGYTF.

The chain is built from TRBV5-1 and TRBJ2-3; 7 positions match TRBD1. Germline CDR1 is SGHRS and CDR2 is YFSETQ. This CDR3 spans 15 amino acids. V trimming: 0 bases; J trimming: 1 base; junction bases outside the gene matches: 2. The CDR3 region has the DNA TGCGCCAGCAGCTTGGAGGGGACAGGCACAGATACGCAGTATTTT. Translating it yields CASSLEGTGTDTQYF.

The chain has TRBV4-1 and TRBJ2-5, with D unclear. The J call may be in error: the DNA end matches TRBJ2-7 better. Germline V gene data show CDR1 as MGHRA and CDR2 as YSYEKL. The CDR3 contains 15 residues. In nucleotides, the CDR3 is TGCGCCAGCAGCTCCCCAGGAAGGGAACTCTACGAGCAGTACTTC. Translated, it gives CASSSPGRELYEQYF.

The V and J genes are TRBV20-1 and TRBJ1-1, with D maybe TRBD1 (5 bases). V dropped 7 bases and J dropped 3 bases, with 9 bases sitting between them. The CDR3 sequence is 11 residues long. The germline V gene has CDR1 DFQATT and CDR2 SNEGSKA (reference sequence). CDR3 in DNA: TGCAGTGTTTCGACAGACACTGAAGCTTTCTTT. This translates into CSVSTDTEAFF.

The rearrangement uses TRBV28 and TRBJ2-5, with 11 bases lining up with TRBD2. The J call may be incorrect, as the DNA end agrees better with TRBJ2-7. This CDR3 region has 15 residues. CDR1 is MDHEN, CDR2 SYDVKM, per germline. The CDR3 here is CASSPGTSGSYEQYF. CDR3 DNA sequence: TGTGCCAGCAGTCCCGGGACTAGCGGATCCTACGAGCAGTACTTC.

The V call is TRBV21-1, the J call TRBJ2-7. TRBV21-1 is classified as a pseudogene. This CDR3 contains 13 residues. The CDR3, as DNA: TGTGCCAGCAGCAACAGGACCCCCTACGAGCAGTACTTC. Its protein product is CASSNRTPYEQYF.

The rearrangement uses TRBV7-3 and TRBJ2-1; maybe TRBD2 (5 bases). The CDR3 is 14 residues long. Per the germline V gene, CDR1 is SGHTA and CDR2 is FQGTGA. V was cut by 5 bases and J by 8 bases, with 16 bases left in between. In nucleotides, the CDR3 is TGTGCCAGCAGCCCTGCCCGGGGAATTGATGAGCAGTTCTTC. As protein: CASSPARGIDEQFF.

Only one count was recorded for this clone. This sequence joins TRBV13 and TRBJ2-2; 14 nucleotides align to TRBD2. Germline trimming cut 3 bases from V and 8 bases from J; bases unmatched to any gene: 5. Germline V gene data show CDR1 as PRHDT and CDR2 as FYEKMQ (reference sequence). The CDR3 has 16 residues. This CDR3 is CASSLGLAGESGELFF. The CDR3 DNA sequence: TGTGCCAGCAGCTTGGGACTAGCGGGGGAATCGGGGGAGCTGTTTTTT.

CDR3 sequence reads: CASNDQRNEQFF. For the CDR3, the DNA is TGTGCCAGCAATGACCAGCGGAATGAGCAGTTCTTC. The rearrangement joins TRBV21-1 to TRBJ2-1; whether TRBD2, the table's D call, matches the DNA was not checked. TRBV21-1 corresponds to a pseudogene. This CDR3 has 12 amino acids.

V and J are TRBV6-6 and TRBJ2-7; possible D gene TRBD1, 5 bases. Germline values: CDR1 MNHNY, CDR2 SVGAGI (reference sequence). This CDR3 has 13 amino acids. V shed 2 bases and J shed 3 bases, with 8 bases lying between them. CDR3 DNA sequence: TGTGCCAGCAGTTACCCAGGGATCTACGAGCAGTACTTC. Translating it yields CASSYPGIYEQYF.

The V gene is TRBV7-9, the J gene TRBJ2-5; TRBD1 is a possible D gene (5 bases). Trimming removed 5 bases at V and 11 bases at J, with 24 bases between. Germline V gene data show CDR1 as SEHNR and CDR2 as FQNEAQ (reference sequence). The CDR3 runs to 15 residues. CDR3 DNA: TGTGCCAGCAGCCCCGAAGGGGCTTTCGGCGAAGAGCAGTACTTC. This codes for CASSPEGAFGEEQYF.

The genes are TRBV5-1 and TRBJ2-5; 10 bases match TRBD1. After removal of 0 bases from V and 5 bases from J, the junction contained 7 bases not matched to a gene. The V gene's germline CDR1 is SGHRS and CDR2 YFSETQ. This CDR3 has 16 residues. The chain's CDR3 is CASSLALTGGIETQYF. The CDR3 DNA reads TGCGCCAGCAGCTTGGCCCTGACAGGGGGCATTGAGACCCAGTACTTC.

The chain has TRBV5-1 and TRBJ2-1; 10 bases fit TRBD1. V gave up 5 bases and J gave up 2 bases; unmatched junction bases: 1. Germline values: CDR1 SGHRS, CDR2 YFSETQ. The CDR3 totals 14 residues. Here the CDR3 DNA reads TGCGCCAGCAGGGGGACAGGGGCCTACAATGAGCAGTTCTTC. Amino acids: CASRGTGAYNEQFF.

The chain combines TRBV2 with TRBJ1-2; a possible D gene is TRBD1 (5 bases). V gave up 4 bases and J gave up 3 bases, with 9 bases separating them. This CDR3 comprises 13 residues. Germline V gene data show CDR1 as SNHLY and CDR2 as FYNNEI. CDR3 amino acids: CASSATVDYGYTF. The CDR3 DNA reads TGTGCCAGCAGTGCGACAGTAGACTATGGCTACACCTTC.

This clone was found once. This sequence joins TRBV19 and TRBJ2-3; 8 bases align to TRBD2. The CDR3 is 15 residues long. The J segment lost 0 bases and the V segment lost 4 bases, leaving 3 bases of the junction unmatched. Germline CDR1 LNHDA, CDR2 SQIVND (reference sequence). CDR3 in amino acids: CASSSGGTSTDTQYF. In nucleotides, the CDR3 is TGTGCCAGTAGTAGCGGGGGGACAAGCACAGATACGCAGTATTTT.

This rearrangement joins TRBV30 to TRBJ1-6; D unclear. Trimming stripped 2 bases from V and 5 bases from J, with 7 bases between. The CDR3 consists of 13 residues. CDR1 GTSNPN and CDR2 SVGIG come from the germline V gene (reference sequence). The CDR3 spells CAWSRENNSPLHF. In DNA, the CDR3 is TGTGCCTGGAGTAGGGAAAATAATTCACCCCTCCACTTT.

The chain has TRBV19 and TRBJ1-1; TRBD1 is a possible D gene (5 bases). Germline values: CDR1 LNHDA, CDR2 SQIVND (reference sequence). The V end lost 6 bases, the J end lost 3 bases, and 23 bases lay between the germline ends. This CDR3 contains 17 residues. In nucleotides, the CDR3 is TGTGCCAGTAGCCGATCTGGGGCTTACGGGAGGGACACTGAAGCTTTCTTT. Protein: CASSRSGAYGRDTEAFF. Based on the CDR3 plus reference TRBV19 and TRBJ1-1, the full variable domain is DGGITQSPKYLFRKEGQNVTLSCEQNLNHDAMYWYRQDPGQGLRLIYYSQIVNDFQKGDIAEGYSVSREKKESFPLTVTSAQKNPTAFYLCASSRSGAYGRDTEAFFGQGTRLTVV.

V is TRBV6-1 and J is TRBJ1-2; maybe TRBD1 (5 bases). The ends were cut back, 6 bases at V and 7 bases at J, with 15 bases in the middle. The CDR3 extends over 13 amino acids. The V gene's germline CDR1 is MNHNS and CDR2 SASEGT. CDR3 nucleotides: TGTGCCAGCAGCGTGACAGAGGTGGTTGGCTACACCTTC. It yields the protein CASSVTEVVGYTF.

The rearrangement links TRBV20-1 to TRBJ2-7; D is unclear. The V and J ends lost 5 bases and 3 bases respectively, with 8 bases between them. Germline V gene sequence: CDR1 DFQATT, CDR2 SNEGSKA (reference sequence). This CDR3 spans 11 amino acids. CDR3 DNA: TGCAGTGCTCGGGCTGACTACGAGCAGTACTTC. Translation: CSARADYEQYF.

J is TRBJ2-1 and V is TRBV25-1; TRBD2 matches 10 bases. With V trimmed by 5 bases and J by 12 bases, 10 bases remained unmatched. The CDR3 has 14 amino acids. Germline assignment: CDR1 MGHDK and CDR2 SYGVNS. The DNA of the CDR3 is TGTGCCAGCAGTATGGGGTTAGCGGGAGGCTGGCAGTTCTTC. Amino acids: CASSMGLAGGWQFF.